The clone carrying this TCR beta chain was detected many times. The antigen is unknown. Arm-PCR of CDR3 regions and iRepertoire HTBI primers were used to build TCR beta libraries. Each CDR3 protein gets one entry after TCRdb re-called the multiplex PCR reads with MiXCR. This table holds some 500,000 distinct CDR3 sequences, about 16% found once. The sample comes from a study of regulatory T cells in long-lasting Graves disease. Findings of the study overall: Persistent disease was associated with favored TRBV28 usage and with favored use of TRBJ1-2 and TRBJ2-5.

Regarding time point: newly diagnosed GD, antithyroid drugs for less than 3 months. RNA isolated from PBMCs was used to make the TCR library. J lost 3 bases, V lost 3 bases, and 6 bases had no gene match. The CDR3 has 16 amino acids. Germline V gives CDR1 SNHLY, CDR2 FYNNEI. These same data were also listed under a study on T cells in Graves' hyperthyroidism and ophthalmopathy. That report notes: Thyroid ultrasound and orbital computed tomography, with clinical symptoms and serum thyroxine and TRAb, informed diagnoses.

The chain is built from TRBV2 and TRBJ2-1, with TRBD1 matching 9 bases. The clonotype was recovered from a woman aged 40 to 65 with Graves disease. The sample was peripheral blood mononuclear cells (PBMCs), taken at new diagnosis, from a patient treated with antithyroid drugs. CDR3 sequence (DNA): TGTGCCAGCAGTGAGGGGGGGACAGGGCTCTACAATGAGCAGTTCTTC. Its protein product is CASSEGGTGLYNEQFF.